This TCR beta chain was sequenced in a study of cytomegalovirus exposure and HLA in healthy donors. Study details: A previous analysis identified 95 million to 120 million unique TCR beta sequences derived from about 180 million T cells. Notes on the study in general: Immune exposure information comprised only CMV serostatus.

Both 60 Vbeta primers and 13 Jbeta primers went into the PCR. TCRdb's table, derived via immunoSEQ multiplex PCR, lists solely in-frame clones and lacks some. The sample records 90,000 to 120,000 clones, around 76% being singletons. This clone was picked up one time. Antigen specificity is unknown. These donors, healthy bone marrow donors, were studied. J lost 2 bases, V lost 5 bases, and 6 bases had no gene match. Germline CDR1 reads SNHLY; CDR2 reads FYNNEI. There are 16 residues in the CDR3. What was sequenced was PBMCs. This chain uses TRBV2 with TRBJ2-5, with 12 bases aligning to TRBD2. The origin of this receptor is a man aged 25-40 years in good health and CMV-seropositive. This CDR3 reads CASSPTSGGPQETQYF. For the CDR3, the DNA is TGTGCCAGCAGTCCGACTAGCGGGGGCCCTCAAGAGACCCAGTACTTC.